This entry lists 29 T cell receptor beta chains sequenced from one sample in a study of long-term antiretroviral therapy in people with HIV. With survey level as its setting, the immunoSEQ assay was v3.0. Libraries were prepared by immunoSEQ multiplex PCR; TCRdb keeps only in-frame clonotypes and omits some of them. Here the sample spans roughly 29,000 clones, roughly 96% being singletons. The sequencing used unsorted PBMCs, collected 5.3 years after starting antiretroviral therapy. The receptors shown here come from a man aged 25 to 40 with HIV.

This chain uses TRBV2 with TRBJ2-7; 7 bases match TRBD1. Unmatched junction bases numbered 8, after V lost 8 bases and J lost 4 bases. Per germline, CDR1 SNHLY and CDR2 FYNNEI. The CDR3 has 13 amino acids. The CDR3 bases are TGTGCCAGCTTTAGTGGACAGGAGTACGAGCAGTACTTC. Protein: CASFSGQEYEQYF.

The rearrangement joins TRBV4-3 to TRBJ1-5, with D maybe TRBD1 (6 bases). This CDR3 is 15 amino acids long. Trimming cost V 1 base and J 4 bases, with 11 bases left between them. Germline CDR1 LGHNA, CDR2 YSLEER. The CDR3 loop is CASSQGTGSNQPQHF. For the CDR3, the DNA is TGCGCCAGCAGCCAAGGCACAGGGTCTAATCAGCCCCAGCATTTT.

The chain links TRBV5-1 to TRBJ1-4; TRBD1 might be the D (5 bases). V lost 2 bases and J lost 6, with 8 bases in between. Germline CDR1 reads SGHRS; CDR2 reads YFSETQ. CDR3 length equals 13 residues. CDR3 in amino acids: CASSFRADEKLFF. The CDR3 DNA is TGCGCCAGCAGCTTCAGGGCGGATGAAAAACTGTTTTTT.

This clone was seen just once. The chain combines TRBV27 with TRBJ2-3; D not resolved. Trimming left V 0 bases short and J 4 bases short, with 14 bases between. This CDR3 is 16 amino acids long. Germline loops: CDR1 MNHEY, CDR2 SMNVEV (reference sequence). In DNA, the CDR3 is TGTGCCAGCAGTTTATCGATTCAGTTTGGGGCAGATACGCAGTATTTT. The encoded protein is CASSLSIQFGADTQYF.

The rearrangement joins TRBV2 to TRBJ1-2, with a tentative D call TRBD1 (6 bases). With 8 bases removed from V and 4 bases from J, the gap between germline ends came to 14 bases. Germline V gene sequence: CDR1 SNHLY, CDR2 FYNNEI. This CDR3 region has 13 residues. CDR3 DNA: TGTGCCAGCGGGACAAGTTCCTTCTATGGCTACACCTTC. This translates into CASGTSSFYGYTF.

The chain links TRBV10-2 to TRBJ2-1; 10 bases agree with TRBD2. J lost 6 bases, V lost 1 base, and 9 bases had no gene match. The CDR3 is made up of 17 amino acids. CDR1 is WSHSY and CDR2 is SAAADI in the germline V gene. CDR3 loop: CASSECLAGDPCNEQFF. CDR3 bases: TGCGCCAGCAGTGAGTGCCTAGCGGGGGACCCATGCAATGAGCAGTTCTTC.

This chain connects TRBV19 to TRBJ2-7; 13 bases match TRBD2. V shed 3 bases and J 4 bases; nucleotides not matched to a gene: 3. This CDR3 has 15 amino acids. From germline, CDR1 is LNHDA and CDR2 SQIVND (reference sequence). CDR3 DNA: TGTGCCAGTAGTATCGGACTAGCGGGAGTATACGAGCAGTACTTC. Translated, it gives CASSIGLAGVYEQYF.

The CDR3 protein is CASSYPDRVHSPLHF. The CDR3 DNA reads as TGTGCCAGCAGTTACCCCGACAGGGTTCATTCACCCCTCCACTTT. The chain carries TRBV6-5 and TRBJ1-6; 7 positions match TRBD1. Losses at the gene ends were 2 bases for V and 8 bases for J; bases not matched to a gene: 6. CDR1 is MNHEY, CDR2 SVGAGI, per germline. The CDR3 loop spans 15 amino acids.

This chain uses TRBV5-6 with TRBJ2-3; 12 bases are shared with TRBD2. The V gene end was trimmed by 4 bases and the J gene end by 5 bases; junction bases not matched to a gene: 5. CDR1 and CDR2 from the germline V gene are SGHDT and YYEEEE. This CDR3 spans 15 amino acids. In DNA form, the CDR3 reads TGTGCCAGCAGCGCACTAGCGGGGGGAATAGATACGCAGTATTTT. Translating gives CASSALAGGIDTQYF.

This chain connects TRBV5-8 to TRBJ2-2; D may be TRBD1 (5 bases). Trimming took 4 bases from V and 1 from J, leaving 8 bases between them. The germline V gene has CDR1 SGHTS and CDR2 YDEGEE. CDR3 length: 14 amino acids. CDR3 coding DNA: TGTGCCAGCAGCCAGCAGGGGAACACCGGGGAGCTGTTTTTT. Encoded protein: CASSQQGNTGELFF.

In DNA form, the CDR3 reads TGTGCCAGCAGCCCCCTGGGGGCGGTCAACTATGGCTACACCTTC. Protein product: CASSPLGAVNYGYTF. The J gene is TRBJ1-2, the V gene TRBV6-6, with a weak D call TRBD1 (6 bases). V was shortened by 6 bases and J by 2 bases, with 16 bases between the two germline ends. CDR1 is MNHNY and CDR2 is SVGAGI in the germline V gene (reference sequence). The CDR3 totals 15 residues.

This clone was detected a few times. CDR3 in amino acids: CASSYRPAYEQYF. For the CDR3, the DNA is TGTGCCAGCAGTTACCGACCCGCCTACGAGCAGTACTTC. The chain recombines TRBV6-6 with TRBJ2-7; D is undetermined. The CDR3 is made up of 13 amino acids. Trimming stripped 2 bases from V and 2 bases from J, with 7 bases between. Germline V gene lookup returns CDR1 MNHNY and CDR2 SVGAGI (reference sequence).

The rearrangement joins TRBV6-5 to TRBJ2-5; D uncertain. The germline V gene has CDR1 MNHEY and CDR2 SVGAGI. The CDR3 is made up of 14 amino acids. V dropped 6 bases and J dropped 4 bases, with 15 bases sitting between them. CDR3 sequence reads: CASRLNRMTETQYF. In nucleotides, the CDR3 is TGTGCCAGCAGACTTAATCGGATGACAGAGACCCAGTACTTC.

The J gene is TRBJ2-2, the V gene TRBV5-1, with no clear D. Germline V lookup: CDR1 SGHRS, CDR2 YFSETQ. The V gene lost 4 bases and the J gene lost 4 bases, with 5 bases spanning the gap. This CDR3 spans 12 amino acids. The CDR3 region is CASSHPTGELFF. In nucleotides, the CDR3 is TGCGCCAGCAGCCATCCCACCGGGGAGCTGTTTTTT.

This clone has a single count. The genes are TRBV11-2 and TRBJ2-2; D unresolved. This CDR3 spans 14 amino acids. The germline V gene has CDR1 SGHAT and CDR2 FQNNGV. Deletions cut 1 base from V and 0 bases from J, with 3 bases between. The CDR3 DNA reads TGTGCCAGCAGCTTAGTGGCGAACACCGGGGAGCTGTTTTTT. Residues: CASSLVANTGELFF.

The genes are TRBV4-3 and TRBJ2-7, with 8 bases identical to TRBD2. The ends lost 3 bases at V and 4 bases at J; junction bases unmatched: 8. Per germline, CDR1 LGHNA and CDR2 YSLEER. There are 15 residues in the CDR3. The CDR3 is CASSHDGREGYEQYF. As DNA, the CDR3 is TGCGCCAGCAGCCATGACGGGAGGGAAGGTTACGAGCAGTACTTC.

This chain connects TRBV9 to TRBJ2-7; TRBD1 might be the D (6 bases). Germline V CDR1 and CDR2: SGDLS, YYNGEE. The CDR3 has 14 amino acids. Trimming removed 4 bases from V and 0 bases from J, with 11 bases in between. The CDR3 nucleotides are TGTGCCAGCAGCTCGGACAGCCACTCCTACGAGCAGTACTTC. Its protein product is CASSSDSHSYEQYF.

This CDR3 is CASSRGTSAYNEQFF. The CDR3 region has the DNA TGTGCCAGCAGCCGAGGGACTAGCGCGTACAATGAGCAGTTCTTC. This chain uses TRBV5-6 with TRBJ2-1, with TRBD2 matching 10 bases. There are 15 residues in the CDR3. V lost 4 bases to trimming and J lost 4 bases; unmatched junction nucleotides: 5. Germline V gene data show CDR1 as SGHDT and CDR2 as YYEEEE.

The gene calls are TRBV4-2 and TRBJ2-5, with 12 bases aligning to TRBD2. Trimming took 3 bases from V and 5 from J; bases not matched to a gene: 10. CDR1 is LGHNA and CDR2 is YNFKEQ in the germline V gene. The CDR3 has 17 amino acids. The CDR3 coding sequence is TGTGCCAGCAGCCAGAATCTAGCGGGGGGGCCTCTGGAGACCCAGTACTTC. This codes for CASSQNLAGGPLETQYF.

This clone was detected once. The CDR3 loop reads CASSTGTAGEAFF. In nucleotides, the CDR3 is TGTGCCAGCAGCACCGGGACCGCAGGTGAAGCTTTCTTT. The V gene is TRBV13, the J gene TRBJ1-1, with a weak D call TRBD1 (5 bases). The germline V gene has CDR1 PRHDT and CDR2 FYEKMQ (reference sequence). V was clipped by 5 bases and J by 7 bases, with 14 bases between them. The CDR3 has 13 residues.

The chain recombines TRBV2 with TRBJ2-2; D unresolved. Germline loops: CDR1 SNHLY, CDR2 FYNNEI. CDR3 length: 14 amino acids. The V end lost 2 bases, the J end lost 2 bases, and 6 bases lay between the germline ends. This CDR3 is CASSELRNTGELFF. CDR3 coding DNA: TGTGCCAGCAGTGAACTACGAAACACCGGGGAGCTGTTTTTT.

The chain uses TRBV5-1 and TRBJ2-5, with TRBD1 matching 11 bases. CDR1 and CDR2 (germline): SGHRS, YFSETQ. J gave up 3 bases and V 4 bases, and 8 bases lay outside the gene matches. CDR3 length: 16 amino acids. This CDR3 reads CASSPLPGQGEETQYF. Written as DNA, the CDR3 is TGCGCCAGCAGCCCACTTCCGGGACAGGGGGAAGAGACCCAGTACTTC.

V and J are TRBV5-6 and TRBJ2-7, with TRBD2 matching 7 bases. The V gene end was trimmed by 2 bases and the J gene end by 3 bases; junction bases not matched to a gene: 8. Looked up from germline, CDR1 is SGHDT and CDR2 is YYEEEE. The CDR3 spans 15 residues. The CDR3 nucleotides read TGTGCCAGCAGCTTTCGCGGGAGAAGGTTCTACGAGCAGTACTTC. It specifies CASSFRGRRFYEQYF.

The chain carries TRBV6-1 and TRBJ1-6; 8 bases are a match to TRBD1. The germline CDR1 and CDR2 sequences are MNHNS and SASEGT. J gave up 4 bases and V 4 bases, and 9 bases lay outside the gene matches. This CDR3 has 17 residues. CDR3 protein: CASSVTSTGEYNSPLHF. In nucleotides, the CDR3 is TGTGCCAGCAGTGTCACATCGACAGGGGAATATAATTCACCCCTCCACTTT.

V usage is TRBV5-1 and J usage is TRBJ2-5; TRBD2 matches 16 bases. The junction had 7 bases not matched to a gene; V was cut back by 3 bases and J by 5 bases. The germline gives CDR1 SGHRS, CDR2 YFSETQ. This CDR3 contains 17 residues. CDR3 protein: CASSSGLAGGPGETQYF. CDR3 sequence (DNA): TGCGCCAGCAGCTCGGGACTAGCGGGGGGGCCGGGGGAGACCCAGTACTTC.

The J gene is TRBJ1-4, the V gene TRBV7-9; D unresolved. The CDR3 is made up of 17 amino acids. The germline V gene encodes CDR1 SEHNR and CDR2 FQNEAQ (reference sequence). V dropped 1 base and J dropped 0 bases, with 12 bases sitting between them. CDR3 amino acids: CASSLGIGSATNEKLFF. CDR3 bases: TGTGCCAGCAGCTTAGGGATCGGATCTGCAACTAATGAAAAACTGTTTTTT.

The V gene is TRBV5-1, the J gene TRBJ2-7, with TRBD2 identical over 9 bases. The CDR3 consists of 15 residues. The germline gives CDR1 SGHRS, CDR2 YFSETQ. The junction had 7 bases not matched to a gene; V was cut back by 4 bases and J by 2 bases. In DNA form, the CDR3 reads TGCGCCAGCAGCAGAGGACTAGCGAGCACCTACGAGCAGTACTTC. Translation: CASSRGLASTYEQYF. Combining the CDR3 with reference TRBV5-1 and TRBJ2-7 gives the whole variable domain KAGVTQTPRYLIKTRGQQVTLSCSPISGHRSVSWYQQTPGQGLQFLFEYFSETQRNKGNFPGRFSGRQFSNSRSEMNVSTLELGDSALYLCASSRGLASTYEQYFGPGTRLTVT.

In this sample, this clone turned up once. The rearrangement uses TRBV2 and TRBJ2-3; D not certain. This CDR3 has 15 amino acids. The germline V gene encodes CDR1 SNHLY and CDR2 FYNNEI. V was shortened by 1 base and J by 2 bases, with 10 bases between the two germline ends. CDR3 sequence (DNA): TGTGCCAGCAGTGAAGTTAGCCAGTTCACAGATACGCAGTATTTT. This encodes CASSEVSQFTDTQYF.

The rearrangement uses TRBV5-4 and TRBJ2-2; D unclear. With 4 bases removed from V and 7 bases from J, the gap between germline ends came to 11 bases. The CDR3 spans 13 residues. From germline, CDR1 is SGHNT and CDR2 YYREEE (reference sequence). The CDR3 region is CASSLSLGGELFF. In DNA, the CDR3 is TGTGCCAGCAGCCTTAGCCTGGGCGGGGAGCTGTTTTTT.